The 8 T cell receptor beta chains reported below all come from one sample, sequenced in a study of blood T cell repertoires in COVID-19. Assay: immunoSEQ multiplex PCR; the TCRdb copy retains only in-frame clones and omits some. Among roughly 72,000 clones listed, 79% were seen once. Sequencing input: peripheral blood. These receptors were taken from an elderly woman with active or convalescent COVID-19.

The chain recombines TRBV18 with TRBJ2-5; possible D gene TRBD2, 6 bases. The CDR3 covers 13 residues. The germline V and J ends were trimmed by 0 bases and 5 bases, with 7 bases remaining between them. Germline loops: CDR1 KGHSH, CDR2 LQKENI. The CDR3 DNA reads as TGTGCCAGCTCACCACCCGCGGGGGAGACCCAGTACTTC. Translation gives CASSPPAGETQYF.

The chain links TRBV19 to TRBJ2-3; TRBD1 aligns across 7 bases. Germline CDR1 and CDR2: LNHDA and SQIVND (reference sequence). The CDR3 contains 13 residues. With 5 bases clipped from V and 5 bases from J, the junction kept 4 bases outside the gene matches. In DNA, the CDR3 is TGTGCCAGTAGTGACAGGGAAAGAGATACGCAGTATTTT. Its translation is CASSDRERDTQYF. The entire variable domain, with the rest obtained from reference TRBV19 and TRBJ2-3, is as follows: DGGITQSPKYLFRKEGQNVTLSCEQNLNHDAMYWYRQDPGQGLRLIYYSQIVNDFQKGDIAEGYSVSREKKESFPLTVTSAQKNPTAFYLCASSDRERDTQYFGPGTRLTVL.

The rearrangement links TRBV27 to TRBJ1-2; D might be TRBD1 (5 bases). Trimming took off 8 bases at V and 1 base at J, with 17 bases between the two ends. Looked up from germline, CDR1 is MNHEY and CDR2 is SMNVEV (reference sequence). The CDR3 extends over 15 amino acids. For the CDR3, the DNA is TGTGCCAGCTCCTTAAGGGGCCCCCGTAACTATGGCTACACCTTC. It translates to CASSLRGPRNYGYTF.

The rearrangement joins TRBV10-1 to TRBJ2-1; no definite D call. This CDR3 region has 17 residues. V was clipped by 2 bases and J by 6 bases, with 20 bases between them. The germline V gene encodes CDR1 WNHNN and CDR2 SYGVQD (reference sequence). The CDR3 here is CASSEKTRSSAGNEQFF. Here the CDR3 DNA reads TGCGCCAGCAGTGAGAAGACTCGTTCTTCCGCCGGCAATGAGCAGTTCTTC.

J is TRBJ2-7 and V is TRBV7-9; perhaps TRBD2 as D (5 bases). The germline CDR1 and CDR2 sequences are SEHNR and FQNEAQ (reference sequence). The V gene lost 8 bases and the J gene lost 6 bases, with 11 bases spanning the gap. The CDR3 runs 11 residues. The CDR3 protein is CASAGEGEQYF. In nucleotides, the CDR3 is TGTGCCAGCGCGGGTGAGGGCGAGCAGTACTTC.

This chain connects TRBV28 to TRBJ2-7; maybe TRBD1 (6 bases). The CDR3 is 16 amino acids. The ends were cut back, 0 bases at V and 2 bases at J, with 14 bases in the middle. Germline V gives CDR1 MDHEN, CDR2 SYDVKM. The CDR3 coding sequence is TGTGCCAGCAGTTTATGGGACAGAGGTTTTACCTACGAGCAGTACTTC. Amino acid sequence: CASSLWDRGFTYEQYF.

The gene calls are TRBV20-1 and TRBJ2-1; 9 positions agree with TRBD2. Germline CDR1 is DFQATT and CDR2 is SNEGSKA (reference sequence). After removal of 3 bases from V and 8 bases from J, the junction contained 14 bases not matched to a gene. The CDR3 loop spans 16 amino acids. CDR3 in amino acids: CSASGLAGPPGDEQFF. The CDR3 DNA follows: TGCAGTGCTAGTGGTCTAGCGGGGCCCCCTGGGGATGAGCAGTTCTTC.

The genes are TRBV25-1 and TRBJ2-1; perhaps TRBD2 as D (7 bases). V dropped 4 bases and J dropped 6 bases, with 16 bases sitting between them. This CDR3 is built from 15 residues. Germline CDR1 and CDR2: MGHDK and SYGVNS. The CDR3 protein is CASSGPGLQGNEQFF. In DNA, the CDR3 is TGTGCCAGCAGTGGACCGGGACTACAGGGCAATGAGCAGTTCTTC.